This TCR beta chain is from a study of CD4 T cells in relation to SARS-CoV-2 and coronaviruses. Study-level background: TCR beta CDR3s were sequenced after roughly ten-day antigen culture of PBMCs. Shared crossreactive spike epitopes were mapped to their HLA restriction. Study results and limitations: This crossreactivity analysis covered spike protein alone, no other viral proteins.

CD4+ T cells from unexposed donors were obtained before the COVID-19 pandemic (2011-2018). CD4+ T cells were isolated from the cells after around 11 days of culture. PBMCs were plated at around 2.1 million per well in IL-2-containing medium. V lost 4 bases to trimming and J lost 2 bases, with 9 bases between them. This CDR3 region has 14 residues. Germline V lookup: CDR1 MGHDK, CDR2 SYGVNS. Assay used: immunoSEQ multiplex PCR; TCRdb lists only in-frame clones, some missing. The sample shows 29,000 or so clones, roughly 80% of them seen only once. Concerning this clone itself: Its antigen is undetermined.

Material: CD4+ T cells from PBMCs, cultured in vitro. The rearrangement uses TRBV25-1 and TRBJ1-3; possible D gene TRBD1, 5 bases. This sequence was found in a human donor in good health. CDR3 bases: TGTGCCAGCAGTGTCGGGGGTGCTGGAAACACCATATATTTT. This sequence encodes CASSVGGAGNTIYF.